This section outlines one TCR beta chain sequence together with its context. This specimen comes from a study of control samples from healthy donors and cancer patients. Using immunoSEQ multiplex PCR, the repertoire was profiled, and TCRdb retains in-frame clones only, with some absent. The sample holds about 98,000 clones, roughly 82% seen once. Per germline, CDR1 SGHTA and CDR2 FQGNSA. CDR3 length equals 14 residues. V was clipped by 4 bases and J by 4 bases, with 13 bases between them. The clonotype comes from a man aged 55 to 70 in good health. The genes are TRBV7-2 and TRBJ1-2, with D unresolved. What was sequenced was blood. The CDR3 protein is CASSSPGRSYGYTF. The CDR3 DNA sequence: TGTGCCAGCAGCTCCCCCGGACGGTCCTATGGCTACACCTTC.